This TCR beta chain was found in a study of siplizumab effects on memory and regulatory T cells. Whole-study findings and limits: Among alloreactive clones, only a minor fraction mapped to unstimulated subsets.

TCRdb's table, derived via immunoSEQ multiplex PCR, lists solely in-frame clones and lacks some. The sample contains approximately 100,000 clones, 90% to 95% of which appear only once. CDR3 length: 15 amino acids. Trimming pared 0 bases from V and 2 bases from J, leaving 12 bases between. Germline CDR1 and CDR2: SGHDT and YYEEEE. Of note for this clone: Its antigen is as yet unknown.

The rearrangement links TRBV5-6 to TRBJ2-7; tentative D call: TRBD1 (6 bases). The TCR comes from a human donor in good health. Sequencing was done on a sample of non-Treg CD4+ T cells sorted from blood. The CDR3 DNA follows: TGTGCCAGCAGCTTGGGACAGGTACGGACCTACGAGCAGTACTTC. Protein sequence: CASSLGQVRTYEQYF.